A selection of T cell receptor beta chains follows, all from one sample in a study of blood T cell repertoires in COVID-19. Assay used: immunoSEQ multiplex PCR; TCRdb lists only in-frame clones, some missing. The sample contains more than 130,000 clones, about 88% of which appear only once. The sample taken for sequencing was peripheral blood. Receptors originate from a man aged 50 to 60 with active or convalescent COVID-19. Both conserved end residues are part of each CDR3. Fields, in order: CDR3 protein, J gene, V gene.

CASSLSPGVNPEKTQYF | TRBJ2-5 | TRBV4-2
CSVGGLAGLYNEQFF | TRBJ2-1 | TRBV29-1
CASSSLGGQPQHF | TRBJ1-5 | TRBV28
CASSSGTTIHTDTQYF | TRBJ2-3 | TRBV28
CASRDRGRGGEAFF | TRBJ1-1 | TRBV19
CASSVFNNHNEQFF | TRBJ2-1 | TRBV9
CASSQGENSPLHF | TRBJ1-6 | TRBV6-5
CASSVPGDRVIPSVAGELFF | TRBJ2-2 | TRBV9
CASSGNSYEQYF | TRBJ2-7 | TRBV10-2
CASREGAGPYEQYF | TRBJ2-7 | TRBV10-1
CASSVPSGGSYEQYF | TRBJ2-7 | TRBV9
CASSLLPGGLANTGELFF | TRBJ2-2 | TRBV4-1
CASSLSVWDRNEKLFF | TRBJ1-4 | TRBV7-9
CASGTSSGELFF | TRBJ2-2 | TRBV9
CASSPPNRKVMNTEAFF | TRBJ1-1 | TRBV18
CASRAYNEKLFF | TRBJ1-4 | TRBV12-3/TRBV12-4
CASASLGDSPLHF | TRBJ1-6 | TRBV2
CASLKQGTTEAFF | TRBJ1-1 | TRBV5-1
CASRDIQGAGQPQHF | TRBJ1-5 | TRBV6-5
CASSRGGGADGEQYF | TRBJ2-7 | TRBV19
CASSSRTSSSYEQYF | TRBJ2-7 | TRBV5-8
CAWSDQRHYEQYF | TRBJ2-7 | TRBV30
CASSRDRDQPQHF | TRBJ1-5 | TRBV7-2
CASSRNRGDTGELFF | TRBJ2-2 | TRBV19
CATSRAGGLNEQFF | TRBJ2-1 | TRBV24-1
CATARGTGEPLHF | TRBJ1-6 | TRBV10-2
CASSYSIGQTYGYTF | TRBJ1-2 | TRBV6-5
CASSLASTYLVSTDTQYF | TRBJ2-3 | TRBV7-7
CASSPGNNEQYF | TRBJ2-7 | TRBV6-6
CASSKYDSSNQPQHF | TRBJ1-5 | TRBV5-5
CASRSRGSYNSPLHF | TRBJ1-6 | TRBV27
CASSEERVPELILNTGELFF | TRBJ2-2 | TRBV2
CASSGTLRTSGSYEQFF | TRBJ2-1 | TRBV19
CASSLGLAANTGELFF | TRBJ2-2 | TRBV5-1
CASSLAGEPYNEQFF | TRBJ2-1 | TRBV5-1
CASSRGIGIFGTQYF | TRBJ2-3 | TRBV5-6
CASSPLTLLTGNTEAFF | TRBJ1-1 | TRBV7-9
CASSQGQGATKNIQYF | TRBJ2-4 | TRBV14
CASGEDRNTDTQYF | TRBJ2-3 | TRBV28
CASSSSGRAYTGELFF | TRBJ2-2 | TRBV9
CASGRKDRGTEAFF | TRBJ1-1 | TRBV28
CASSPTSGSTSYEQYF | TRBJ2-7 | TRBV7-8
CASSTGKLSGANVLTF | TRBJ2-6 | TRBV18
CASQGNTEAFF | TRBJ1-1 | TRBV2
CASSQGSFSYNEQFF | TRBJ2-1 | TRBV5-1
CASSSPPGELFF | TRBJ2-2 | TRBV28
CASTKGQAYEQYF | TRBJ2-7 | TRBV7-6
CASSEGTGTSGLYEQYF | TRBJ2-7 | TRBV9
CASSATRTGGGYGYTF | TRBJ1-2 | TRBV28
CATGGQGLTDTQYF | TRBJ2-3 | TRBV24-1
CASSESLHYEQYF | TRBJ2-7 | TRBV6-1
CASSPRGLSTEAFF | TRBJ1-1 | TRBV18
CASSIAGSGANVLTF | TRBJ2-6 | TRBV19